This section outlines one T cell receptor beta chain sequence together with its context. This entry is derived from a study of T cell responses to AZD1222 COVID-19 vaccine. Sequenced by immunoSEQ multiplex PCR; TCRdb stores in-frame clones only, minus some. The sample carries fewer than 200,000 clones, roughly nine tenths recorded once. This TCR was recovered from an adult who received the MenACWY meningococcal vaccine as a control. The source material was peripheral blood, sampled 28 days after the second dose of the MenACWY control vaccine.

DNA for the CDR3: TGTGCCAGCAGTTACCGAGGGAGCAATCAGCCCCAGCATTTT. Protein product: CASSYRGSNQPQHF. This chain joins TRBV6-5 and TRBJ1-5; D remains ambiguous. The germline V gene encodes CDR1 MNHEY and CDR2 SVGAGI. The CDR3 is 14 amino acids. Trimming shortened V by 2 bases and J by 1 base, and 6 bases separated the two germline ends.